This TCR beta chain was sequenced for a study of neurological immune-mediated disorders. Study-wide results and limits: The repertoires of 18 of 34 multiple sclerosis patients were placed by phylogenetic grouping in a single related-CDR3 cluster, which may be a signature.

As to time point: longitudinal time-point 2. cDNA synthesis was performed by 5'RACE with 10-nucleotide random UMIs. Over 200 million TCR-beta sequences from 15-18 subjects came from every sequencing run. From the 5' RACE reads, TCRdb called clonotypes with MiXCR, one entry per CDR3 protein. This table holds about 80,000 distinct CDR3 sequences, 5.8% found once. Remarks on this clonotype: The antigen remains unidentified.

Sequenced input: PBMCs. The origin of this receptor is a woman aged 60-70 years with multiple sclerosis.

CDR3 DNA sequence: TGTGCCAGCAGCAAAGCAGAGGCGGGCTACAATGAGCAGTTCTTC. Protein: CASSKAEAGYNEQFF. The chain uses TRBV21-1 and TRBJ2-1; no DNA check was done on the table's D call, TRBD2. TRBV21-1 represents a pseudogene. The CDR3 totals 15 residues.